This passage covers 25 T cell receptor beta chains from one sample sequenced in a study of CD8 T cells in Susac syndrome. RNA in amounts of roughly 0.45 to 1 ug was reverse transcribed with random hexamers. Each CDR3 protein is one row after TCRdb ran MiXCR on the immunoSEQ multiplex PCR reads. The sample carries about 130,000 distinct CDR3 sequences, over 75% recorded once. The sequenced sample was CD8+ T cells from PBMCs. These receptors were collected from a human donor with multiple sclerosis.

This clonotype was found a few times. The chain is built from TRBV5-6 and TRBJ2-1, with 10 bases matching TRBD1. V gave up 4 bases and J gave up 8 bases; unmatched junction bases: 12. The V gene's germline CDR1 is SGHDT and CDR2 YYEEEE. The CDR3 spans 16 residues. The CDR3 bases are TGTGCCAGCAGCATCGAGACAGGGGGCGACCCGTATGAGCAGTTCTTC. As protein: CASSIETGGDPYEQFF.

The V call is TRBV3-1, the J call TRBJ2-2; D is undetermined. The germline V gene has CDR1 LGHDT and CDR2 YNNKEL (reference sequence). Trimming left V 1 base short and J 3 bases short, with 6 bases between. The CDR3 spans 14 residues. In DNA, the CDR3 is TGTGCCAGCAGCCAAGTTCGGGACACCGGGGAGCTGTTTTTT. Residues: CASSQVRDTGELFF.

The chain links TRBV12-3 or TRBV12-4 to TRBJ2-7; D may be TRBD1 or TRBD2 (5 bases each). The CDR3 length is 13 residues. V gave up 5 bases and J gave up 2 bases, with 10 bases separating them. CDR3: CASSPGPTYEQYV. CDR3 nucleotides: TGTGCCAGCAGTCCGGGACCTACCTACGAGCAGTACGTC.

The V and J genes are TRBV12-5 and TRBJ1-5; 10 nucleotides align to TRBD1. Germline assignment: CDR1 LGHNT and CDR2 FRNRAP. V shed 4 bases and J 6 bases; nucleotides not matched to a gene: 3. CDR3 length equals 14 residues. The CDR3 loop is CASGSTGGTQPQHF. The CDR3 nucleotides are TGTGCTAGTGGTTCGACAGGGGGCACTCAGCCCCAGCATTTT.

This chain connects TRBV19 to TRBJ1-1; D unresolved. This CDR3 is built from 13 residues. Germline assignment: CDR1 LNHDA and CDR2 SQIVND (reference sequence). Trimming removed 5 bases at V and 6 bases at J, with 13 bases between. The CDR3 is CASSASVNAEAFF. The CDR3, as DNA: TGTGCCAGTAGTGCCAGCGTTAACGCTGAAGCTTTCTTT.

This clonotype was seen a single time. V gene TRBV27 combines with J gene TRBJ2-2; 9 bases are a match to TRBD2. The CDR3 consists of 14 residues. The V gene's germline CDR1 is MNHEY and CDR2 SMNVEV (reference sequence). V dropped 5 bases and J dropped 6; count of bases not matched to a gene: 4. The CDR3 is CASSGGLAAGELFF. In nucleotides, the CDR3 is TGTGCCAGCAGTGGGGGACTAGCCGCCGGGGAGCTGTTTTTT.

The genes are TRBV7-9 and TRBJ2-7, with 13 nucleotides matching TRBD2. Looked up from germline, CDR1 is SEHNR and CDR2 is FQNEAQ (reference sequence). This CDR3 has 14 amino acids. The V gene end was trimmed by 2 bases and the J gene end by 6 bases; junction bases not matched to a gene: 1. CDR3 in DNA: TGTGCCAGCAGCTTAACTAGCGGGAGGGGCGAGCAGTACTTC. Amino acid sequence: CASSLTSGRGEQYF.

The rearrangement uses TRBV28 and TRBJ2-7; D remains unclear. Trimming removed 6 bases from V and 3 bases from J, with 21 bases in between. CDR1 and CDR2 (germline): MDHEN, SYDVKM. This CDR3 spans 16 amino acids. The CDR3 region has the DNA TGTGCCAGCAGAGATGAGTCCCCCGGGCCGCGCTACGAGCAGTACTTC. It translates to CASRDESPGPRYEQYF.

The chain has TRBV30 and TRBJ1-1; D call uncertain. The CDR3 is 13 residues long. Trimming took 4 bases from V and 0 from J, leaving 9 bases between them. Per germline, CDR1 GTSNPN and CDR2 SVGIG (reference sequence). The CDR3 DNA is TGTGCCTGGAAAGTTGGGGTGAACACTGAAGCTTTCTTT. Its protein is CAWKVGVNTEAFF.

This clonotype has a handful of counts. This rearrangement joins TRBV4-3 to TRBJ2-1; a possible D gene is TRBD2 (5 bases). The CDR3 runs to 15 residues. V shed 1 base and J shed 3 bases, with 10 bases lying between them. Looked up from germline, CDR1 is LGHNA and CDR2 is YSLEER. CDR3 protein: CASSQGELIYNEQFF. CDR3 bases: TGCGCCAGCAGCCAAGGGGAGCTTATCTACAATGAGCAGTTCTTC.

This clonotype was seen more than once but under ten times. The V gene is TRBV7-6, the J gene TRBJ2-1; D is perhaps TRBD1 (6 bases). The CDR3 sequence is 13 residues long. Germline assignment: CDR1 SGHVS and CDR2 FNYEAQ. Trimming cost V 5 bases and J 3 bases, with 8 bases left between them. The DNA of the CDR3 is TGTGCCAGCAGCAGGGACATCTACAATGAGCAGTTCTTC. Protein sequence: CASSRDIYNEQFF.

This clonotype has just one count. V gene TRBV7-8 combines with J gene TRBJ1-1; D remains unclear. Trimming took off 1 base at V and 5 bases at J, with 20 bases between the two ends. The CDR3 is 17 residues long. Per the germline V gene, CDR1 is SGHVS and CDR2 is FQNEAQ. The CDR3 here is CASSLGFVMWADTEAFF. The CDR3 DNA is TGTGCCAGCAGCTTAGGATTCGTGATGTGGGCGGATACTGAAGCTTTCTTT.

The gene calls are TRBV19 and TRBJ1-1, with D perhaps matching TRBD1 (5 bases). The CDR3 spans 13 residues. The V gene lost 1 base and the J gene lost 6 bases, with 9 bases spanning the gap. Germline V gene sequence: CDR1 LNHDA, CDR2 SQIVND (reference sequence). The CDR3 region is CASSIGGAAEAFF. DNA for the CDR3: TGTGCCAGTAGTATAGGCGGGGCTGCTGAAGCTTTCTTT.

The V and J genes are TRBV13 and TRBJ2-3; 11 nucleotides match TRBD1. CDR3 length: 15 residues. Germline values: CDR1 PRHDT, CDR2 FYEKMQ (reference sequence). V gave up 5 bases and J gave up 4 bases; unmatched junction bases: 5. CDR3 coding DNA: TGTGCCAGCAGCGCCGGGACAGGGGGAGCAGATACGCAGTATTTT. As protein: CASSAGTGGADTQYF.

The chain recombines TRBV11-2 with TRBJ1-1; 10 bases align to TRBD1. Germline values: CDR1 SGHAT, CDR2 FQNNGV. V was clipped by 5 bases and J by 7 bases; unmatched bases: 10. The CDR3 consists of 15 residues. CDR3: CASSRGDRGYGEAFF. CDR3 DNA sequence: TGTGCCAGCAGCCGCGGGGACAGGGGATATGGTGAAGCTTTCTTT.

The J gene is TRBJ2-5, the V gene TRBV24-1; D may correspond to TRBD1 or TRBD2 (6 bases each). V shed 0 bases and J shed 5 bases, with 21 bases lying between them. The CDR3 has 18 residues. CDR1 is KGHDR and CDR2 is SFDVKD in the germline V gene. CDR3 nucleotides: TGTGCCACCAGTGATTTGGAATTCCTTAGGGGGGCAAGGGAGACCCAGTACTTC. The encoded protein is CATSDLEFLRGARETQYF.

The chain employs TRBV30 and TRBJ1-1, with 8 bases fitting TRBD1. Trimming removed 4 bases from V and 2 bases from J; junction bases left unmatched: 3. Germline V CDR1 and CDR2: GTSNPN, SVGIG (reference sequence). The CDR3 runs 13 residues. The CDR3 DNA is TGTGCCTGGACGACAGGGGCCAACACTGAAGCTTTCTTT. It is translated as CAWTTGANTEAFF.

This rearrangement joins TRBV6-1 to TRBJ2-1; perhaps D is TRBD1 or TRBD2 (5 bases each). CDR1 is MNHNS, CDR2 SASEGT, per germline. V dropped 3 bases and J dropped 4 bases, with 16 bases sitting between them. The CDR3 has 16 amino acids. CDR3 sequence (DNA): TGTGCCAGCAGTGAGAACCGGGACCTCATATACAATGAGCAGTTCTTC. It encodes CASSENRDLIYNEQFF.

This clonotype has just one count. This sequence joins TRBV4-1 and TRBJ1-5, with TRBD1 identical over 9 bases. The CDR3 consists of 19 residues. V gave up 0 bases and J gave up 7 bases; unmatched junction bases: 16. The V gene's germline CDR1 is MGHRA and CDR2 YSYEKL. The CDR3 loop reads CASSQDRGSPGQGKQPQHF. The CDR3 nucleotides read TGCGCCAGCAGCCAAGATCGGGGTTCTCCGGGACAGGGAAAGCAGCCCCAGCATTTT.

Comment on this clonotype: One end of the junction does not line up with germline, which may come from a read error. This chain joins TRBV2 and TRBJ1-2; TRBD1 matches at 10 bases. CDR1 is SNHLY and CDR2 is FYNNEI in the germline V gene. The CDR3 covers 13 residues. Written as DNA, the CDR3 is TGCATAGTAGGGACAGGGGAGGACTATGGCTACACCTTC. Translating gives CIVGTGEDYGYTF.

This clonotype has more than one count but fewer than ten. The rearrangement links TRBV7-9 to TRBJ2-3; D gene uncertain. Germline V gives CDR1 SEHNR, CDR2 FQNEAQ (reference sequence). V gave up 5 bases and J gave up 6 bases, with 12 bases separating them. This CDR3 has 13 amino acids. DNA of the CDR3: TGTGCCAGCAGCCCCCCTATGGGTGATACGCAGTATTTT. Residues: CASSPPMGDTQYF.

This clonotype has only one observation. The chain's CDR3 is CASSTGSGTGASNEQFF. CDR3 sequence (DNA): TGTGCCAGTTCAACAGGCTCCGGGACAGGGGCTTCCAATGAGCAGTTCTTC. V and J are TRBV12-3 or TRBV12-4 and TRBJ2-1, with TRBD1 matching 10 bases. The CDR3 consists of 17 residues. The ends lost 9 bases at V and 6 bases at J; junction bases unmatched: 17.

CDR3 bases: TGTGCCAGCAGTTACGTGGGTATAAACACTGAAGCTTTCTTT. It encodes CASSYVGINTEAFF. The genes are TRBV6-5 and TRBJ1-1, with D uncertain. With 2 bases removed from V and 2 bases from J, the gap between germline ends came to 9 bases. This CDR3 spans 14 amino acids. Looked up from germline, CDR1 is MNHEY and CDR2 is SVGAGI.

Points on this clonotype: Germline and junction disagree at one end, which may indicate a read error. The rearrangement uses TRBV9 and TRBJ2-2; D is unresolved. This CDR3 is built from 13 residues. From germline, CDR1 is SGDLS and CDR2 YYNGEE. CDR3 sequence: CDSRDQNTGELFF. In DNA form, the CDR3 reads TGTGACAGCAGAGACCAGAACACCGGGGAGCTGTTTTTT.

In this sample, this clonotype turned up once. The chain recombines TRBV2 with TRBJ2-7; the D gene is possibly TRBD1 (7 bases). Germline lookup yields CDR1 SNHLY and CDR2 FYNNEI. The length of the CDR3 is 14 residues. The V end lost 8 bases, the J end lost 1 base, and 15 bases lay between the germline ends. The chain's CDR3 is CASQTEGASYEQYF. DNA for the CDR3: TGTGCCAGCCAGACGGAGGGGGCGTCCTACGAGCAGTACTTC. The full variable domain, in which reference TRBV2 and TRBJ2-7 provide the parts outside the CDR3, is EPEVTQTPSHQVTQMGQEVILRCVPISNHLYFYWYRQILGQKVEFLVSFYNNEISEKSEIFDDQFSVERPDGSNFTLKIRSTKLEDSAMYFCASQTEGASYEQYFGPGTRLTVT.